This is a list of T cell receptor beta chains from one sample in a study of T cells in Graves' hyperthyroidism and ophthalmopathy. Each CDR3 protein is one row after TCRdb ran MiXCR on the multiplex PCR reads. There are fewer than 400,000 distinct CDR3 sequences in the sample; approximately 15% occur only once, and approximately 30% lies in the top ten. The specimen sequenced was blood. All receptors come from a woman under 30 with Graves' hyperthyroidism that later progressed to Graves' ophthalmopathy. The conserved cysteine and the conserved F or W are not part of the CDR3 here. The size of a clone is reported for some rows only, either as once, few or many, or as a class for expanded clones.

clone size,V gene,CDR3 protein
NA,TRBV28,ASSLAGMGYEQY
many,TRBV20-1,SARLAGGRWETQY
NA,TRBV19,ASSSYGGDSVYEQY
NA,TRBV9,ASSGKLVSEWGDTQY
many,TRBV20-1,SNLALGANEQF
few,TRBV20-1,SARLQGHLQETQY
NA,TRBV18,ASRPSGVLLGANVLT
NA,TRBV10-3,AIWAGRGTDTQY
many,TRBV5-1,ASSLQAGSSDTQY
NA,TRBV7-9,ASSYQGANEKLF
many,TRBV5-6,ASSLSGVGQPQH
NA,TRBV10-3,AISEEGYTGELF
many,TRBV7-3,ASSQTTGHPNTQY
NA,TRBV5-1,ASSLELRSNPGF
NA,TRBV20-1,SALAGGNIQY
NA,TRBV25-1,ASSPLGPGQVINEQF
NA,TRBV28,ASSLARARANEQF
few,TRBV27,ASSLEGISSYEQY
NA,TRBV4-1,ASSQAWQGLGEQY
many,TRBV7-2,ASSFPYNEQF
many,TRBV6-1,ASITGQGATGELF
few,TRBV9,ASSEGDGTYEQY
many,TRBV6-5,ASSYSGWGGEAPLH
many,TRBV12-3/TRBV12-4,ASSPFSGAGVAGELF
many,TRBV11-3,ASSHPPGGTDTQY
many,TRBV11-1,ASGHFSRTAGANVLT
many,TRBV25-1,ASSSEWDFLLNQPQH
many,TRBV28,ASSGQGIDQPQH
many,TRBV11-2,ASSLTLARLNTEAF
NA,TRBV19,ASSIGSEQF
NA,TRBV20-1,SARRLGVVGTDTQY
many,TRBV5-1,ASSLRDRREAF
NA,TRBV11-2,ASSCVDVTASPLH
many,TRBV2,ASSEKRGTDTQY
many,TRBV20-1,SARPTGGWDTEAF
many,TRBV7-3,ASSLTSSGSGDTQY
many,TRBV2,ASGRDSSYEQY
few,TRBV5-4,ASSFRATNEKLF
few,TRBV9,ASSAGGQEPINGYT
many,TRBV6-1,ASSFIRSRGDNEQF
many,TRBV2,ASTLYGQISYNSPLH
many,TRBV28,ASSDSGDRDTQY
few,TRBV19,ASSIAGVGTGELF
few,TRBV15,ATSRDRSSYEQY
NA,TRBV13,ASSLGPGGRDEQY
many,TRBV11-2,ASSLGFPDGDSPLH
many,TRBV7-9,ASSASRDSPLH
many,TRBV11-2,ASSHQFRGYQNEQF
many,TRBV12-3/TRBV12-4,ASKVEGRGYEQY
many,TRBV11-2,ASSYRASRTGELF